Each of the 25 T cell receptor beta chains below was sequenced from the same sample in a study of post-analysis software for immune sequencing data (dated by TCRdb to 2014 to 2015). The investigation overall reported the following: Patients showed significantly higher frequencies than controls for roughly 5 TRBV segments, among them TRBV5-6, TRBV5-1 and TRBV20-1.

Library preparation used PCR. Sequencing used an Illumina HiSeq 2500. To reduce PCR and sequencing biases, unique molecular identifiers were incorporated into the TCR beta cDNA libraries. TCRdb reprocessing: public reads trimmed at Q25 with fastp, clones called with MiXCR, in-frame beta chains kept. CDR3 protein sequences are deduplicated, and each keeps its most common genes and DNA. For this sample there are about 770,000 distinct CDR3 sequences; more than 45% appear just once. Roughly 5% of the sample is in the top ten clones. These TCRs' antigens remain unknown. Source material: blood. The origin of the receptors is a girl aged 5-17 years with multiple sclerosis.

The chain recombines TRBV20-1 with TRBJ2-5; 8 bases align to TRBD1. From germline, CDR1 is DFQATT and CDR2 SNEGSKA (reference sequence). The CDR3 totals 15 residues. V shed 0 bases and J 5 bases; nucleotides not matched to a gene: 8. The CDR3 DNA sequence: TGCAGTGCTAGAGATCCACGACAGGGGAGGGAGACCCAGTACTTC. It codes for CSARDPRQGRETQYF.

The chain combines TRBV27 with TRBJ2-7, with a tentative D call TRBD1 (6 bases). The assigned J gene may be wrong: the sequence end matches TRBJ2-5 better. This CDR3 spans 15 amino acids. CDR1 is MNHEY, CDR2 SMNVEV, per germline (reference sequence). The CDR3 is CASSFSRAGVETQYF. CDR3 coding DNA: TGTGCCAGCAGTTTTAGTAGGGCAGGGGTAGAGACCCAGTACTTC.

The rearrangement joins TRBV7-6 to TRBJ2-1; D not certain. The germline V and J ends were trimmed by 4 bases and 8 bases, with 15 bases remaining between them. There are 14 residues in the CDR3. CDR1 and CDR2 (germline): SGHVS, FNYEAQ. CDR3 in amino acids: CASSSPARSHEQFF. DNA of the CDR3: TGTGCCAGCAGCTCCCCGGCCCGGTCCCATGAGCAGTTCTTC.

The CDR3 nucleotides read TGTGCCAGCTCACCCTCAGGGGCGGCCTACGAGCAGTACTTC. It yields the protein CASSPSGAAYEQYF. V and J are TRBV18 and TRBJ2-7, with D possibly being TRBD1 (6 bases). V was trimmed by 3 bases and J by 2 bases, leaving 11 bases between them. Germline V lookup: CDR1 KGHSH, CDR2 LQKENI. The CDR3 totals 14 residues.

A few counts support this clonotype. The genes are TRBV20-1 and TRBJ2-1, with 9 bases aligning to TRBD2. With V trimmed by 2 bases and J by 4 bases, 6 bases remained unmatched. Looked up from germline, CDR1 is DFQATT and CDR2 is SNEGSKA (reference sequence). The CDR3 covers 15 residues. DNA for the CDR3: TGCAGTGCTAGACCCCCTAGCGGGGTGTACAATGAGCAGTTCTTC. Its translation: CSARPPSGVYNEQFF.

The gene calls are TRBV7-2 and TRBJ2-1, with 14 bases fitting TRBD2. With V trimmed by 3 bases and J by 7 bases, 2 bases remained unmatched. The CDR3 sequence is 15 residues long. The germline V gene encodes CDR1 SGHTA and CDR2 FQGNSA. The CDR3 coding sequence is TGTGCCAGCAGCTTTGGGACTAGCGGGGGTAATGAGCAGTTCTTC. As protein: CASSFGTSGGNEQFF.

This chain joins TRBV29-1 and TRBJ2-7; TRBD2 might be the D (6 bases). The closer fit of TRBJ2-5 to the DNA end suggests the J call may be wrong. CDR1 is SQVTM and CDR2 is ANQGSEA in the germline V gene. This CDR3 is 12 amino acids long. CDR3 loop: CSVVAVQETQYF. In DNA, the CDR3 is TGCAGCGTTGTAGCGGTCCAAGAGACCCAGTACTTC.

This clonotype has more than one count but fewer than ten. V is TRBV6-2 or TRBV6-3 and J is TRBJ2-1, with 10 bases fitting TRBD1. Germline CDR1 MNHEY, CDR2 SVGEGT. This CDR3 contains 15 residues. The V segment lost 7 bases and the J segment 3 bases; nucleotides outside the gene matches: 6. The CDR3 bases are TGTGCCAGCAATCTGGGACAGGGGAACTACAATGAGCAGTTCTTC. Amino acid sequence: CASNLGQGNYNEQFF.

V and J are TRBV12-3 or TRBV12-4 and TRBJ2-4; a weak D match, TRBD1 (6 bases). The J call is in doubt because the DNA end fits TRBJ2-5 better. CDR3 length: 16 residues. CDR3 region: CASSLMAQGNRETQYF. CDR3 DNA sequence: TGTGCCAGCAGTTTAATGGCCCAGGGGAATAGGGAGACCCAGTACTTC.

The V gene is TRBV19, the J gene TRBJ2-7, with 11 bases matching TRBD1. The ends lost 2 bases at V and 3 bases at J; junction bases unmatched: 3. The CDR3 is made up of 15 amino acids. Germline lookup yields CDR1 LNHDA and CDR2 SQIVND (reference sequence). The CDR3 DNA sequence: TGTGCCAGTAGTATAACGGGACAGGGGGTCTACGAGCAGTACTTC. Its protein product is CASSITGQGVYEQYF.

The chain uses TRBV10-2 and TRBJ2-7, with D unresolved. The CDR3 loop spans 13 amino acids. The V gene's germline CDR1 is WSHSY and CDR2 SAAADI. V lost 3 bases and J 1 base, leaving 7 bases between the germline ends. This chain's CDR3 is CASSEGRSYEQYF. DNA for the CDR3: TGCGCCAGCAGTGAAGGCCGATCCTACGAGCAGTACTTC.

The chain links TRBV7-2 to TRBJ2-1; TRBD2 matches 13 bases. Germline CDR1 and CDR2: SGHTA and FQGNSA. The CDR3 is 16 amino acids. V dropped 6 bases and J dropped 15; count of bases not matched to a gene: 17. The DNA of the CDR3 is TGTGCCAGCAGTTTAACCGCCGGGACTAGCGGGACGAATTGGTTCTTC. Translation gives CASSLTAGTSGTNWFF.

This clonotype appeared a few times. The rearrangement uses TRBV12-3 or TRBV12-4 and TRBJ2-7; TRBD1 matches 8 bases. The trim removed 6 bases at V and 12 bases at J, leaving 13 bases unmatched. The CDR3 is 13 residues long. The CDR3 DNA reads TGTGCCAGCAGCCTGGGACAGGACCAACTCTTGTACTTC. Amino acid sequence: CASSLGQDQLLYF.

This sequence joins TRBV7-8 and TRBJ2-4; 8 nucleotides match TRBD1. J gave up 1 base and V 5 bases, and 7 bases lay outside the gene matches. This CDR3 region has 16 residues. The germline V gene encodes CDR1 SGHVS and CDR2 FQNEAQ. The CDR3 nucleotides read TGTGCCAGCAGCGCCCGGACAGGGTGGGCCAAAAACATTCAGTACTTC. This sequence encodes CASSARTGWAKNIQYF. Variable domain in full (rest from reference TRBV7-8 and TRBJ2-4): GAGVSQSPRYKVAKRGQDVALRCDPISGHVSLFWYQQALGQGPEFLTYFQNEAQLDKSGLPSDRFFAERPEGSVSTLKIQRTQQEDSAVYLCASSARTGWAKNIQYFGAGTRLSVL.

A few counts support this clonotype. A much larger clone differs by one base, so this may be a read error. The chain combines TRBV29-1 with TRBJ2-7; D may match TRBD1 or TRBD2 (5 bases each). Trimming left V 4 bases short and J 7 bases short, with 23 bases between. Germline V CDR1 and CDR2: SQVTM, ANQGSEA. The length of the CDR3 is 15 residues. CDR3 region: CSVAPLGPRGNEQYF. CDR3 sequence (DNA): TGCAGCGTTGCTCCCCTGGGGCCACGGGGCAATGAGCAGTACTTC.

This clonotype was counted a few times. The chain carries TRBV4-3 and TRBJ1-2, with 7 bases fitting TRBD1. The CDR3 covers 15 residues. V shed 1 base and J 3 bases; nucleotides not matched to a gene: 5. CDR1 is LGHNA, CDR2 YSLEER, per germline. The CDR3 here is CASSQVGQTDYGYTF. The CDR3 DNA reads TGCGCCAGCAGCCAAGTGGGACAGACTGACTATGGCTACACCTTC.

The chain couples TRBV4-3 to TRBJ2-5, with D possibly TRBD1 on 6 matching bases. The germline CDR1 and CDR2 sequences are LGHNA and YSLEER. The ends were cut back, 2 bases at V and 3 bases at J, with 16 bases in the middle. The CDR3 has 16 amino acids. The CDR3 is CASSQHYDRGKETQYF. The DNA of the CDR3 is TGCGCCAGCAGCCAACACTACGATAGGGGGAAAGAGACCCAGTACTTC.

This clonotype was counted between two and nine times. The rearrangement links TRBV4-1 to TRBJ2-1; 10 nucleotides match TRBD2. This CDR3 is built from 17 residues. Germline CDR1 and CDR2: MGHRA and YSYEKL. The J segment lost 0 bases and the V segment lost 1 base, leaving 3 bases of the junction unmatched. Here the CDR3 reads CASSQASSGSSYNEQFF. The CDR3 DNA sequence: TGCGCCAGCAGCCAAGCGTCTAGCGGGAGCTCCTACAATGAGCAGTTCTTC.

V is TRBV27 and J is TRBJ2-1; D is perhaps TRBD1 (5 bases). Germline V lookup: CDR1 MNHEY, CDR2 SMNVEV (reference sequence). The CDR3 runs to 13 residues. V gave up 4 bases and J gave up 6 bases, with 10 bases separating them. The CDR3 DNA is TGTGCCAGCAGTTATGCAGGGTCCAATGAGCAGTTCTTC. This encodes CASSYAGSNEQFF.

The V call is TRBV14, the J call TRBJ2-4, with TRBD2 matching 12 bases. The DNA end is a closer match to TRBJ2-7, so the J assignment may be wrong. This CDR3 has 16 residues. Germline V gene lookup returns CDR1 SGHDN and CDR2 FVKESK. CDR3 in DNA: TGTGCCAGCAGCCAAACGGCTAGCGGGAGGGCCTACGAGCAGTACTTC. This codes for CASSQTASGRAYEQYF.

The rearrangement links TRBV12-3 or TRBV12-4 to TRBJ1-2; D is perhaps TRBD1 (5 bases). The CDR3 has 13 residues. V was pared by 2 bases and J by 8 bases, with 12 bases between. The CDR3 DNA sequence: TGTGCCAGCAGTTTAAGTAGCGGGGACGGCTACACCTTC. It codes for CASSLSSGDGYTF.

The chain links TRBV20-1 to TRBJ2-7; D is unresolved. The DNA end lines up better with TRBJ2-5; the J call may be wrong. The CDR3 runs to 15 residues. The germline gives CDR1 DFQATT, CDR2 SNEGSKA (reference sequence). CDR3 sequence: CSAPPIRGSGETQYF. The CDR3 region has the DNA TGCAGTGCCCCACCGATCAGAGGATCTGGAGAGACCCAGTACTTC.

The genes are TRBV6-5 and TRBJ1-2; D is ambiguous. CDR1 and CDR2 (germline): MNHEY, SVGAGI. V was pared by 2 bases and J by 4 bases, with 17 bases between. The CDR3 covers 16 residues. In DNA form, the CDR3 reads TGTGCCAGCAGTTACACCGACCGCCGACGCGGCTATGGCTACACCTTC. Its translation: CASSYTDRRRGYGYTF.

This CDR3 reads CASSQPSDTQYF. CDR3 nucleotides: TGTGCCAGCAGCCAGCCCTCAGATACGCAGTATTTT. This rearrangement joins TRBV5-5 to TRBJ2-3; no firm D call. Germline V CDR1 and CDR2: SGHKS, YYEKEE (reference sequence). The CDR3 extends over 12 amino acids. Trimming cost V 4 bases and J 4 bases, with 7 bases left between them.

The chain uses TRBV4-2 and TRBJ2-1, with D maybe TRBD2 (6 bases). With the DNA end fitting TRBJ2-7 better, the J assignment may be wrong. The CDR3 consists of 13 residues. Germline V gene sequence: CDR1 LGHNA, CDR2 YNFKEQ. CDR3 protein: CASSQFGGNEQYF. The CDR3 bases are TGTGCCAGCAGCCAATTCGGGGGAAATGAGCAGTACTTC.